These T cell receptor beta chains were read from a single sample in a study of PD-1 blockade in classical Hodgkin lymphoma. Assay: immunoSEQ multiplex PCR; the TCRdb copy retains only in-frame clones and omits some. Among fewer than 95,000 clones listed, 83% were seen once. This specimen consisted of peripheral blood mononuclear cells (PBMCs), obtained before the fourth cycle of nivolumab. The receptor set was obtained from a human donor with classical Hodgkin lymphoma. CDR3s leave out the opening cysteine and the closing phenylalanine or tryptophan.

cdr3_length	v_call	j_call	cdr3_aa
18	TRBV21-1	TRBJ2-4	ASSKEGLAGGPGAKNIQY
10	TRBV10-3	TRBJ1-2	AISGLNYGYT
10	TRBV5-8	TRBJ2-7	ASSAGNYEQY
10	TRBV7-9	TRBJ1-2	ASSFRGGHYT
12	TRBV2	TRBJ2-3	ASSEASGEDTQY
14	TRBV7-8	TRBJ1-5	ASSPRTDFSNQPQH
12	TRBV2	TRBJ2-7	ASSGTGTPYEQY
11	TRBV30	TRBJ1-4	AWGQGGNEKLF
10	TRBV9	TRBJ2-5	ASSVERGTQY
10	TRBV7-9	TRBJ2-5	ASSPQGETQY